The rows below give T cell receptor beta chains drawn from one sample of a study of T cells in Graves' hyperthyroidism and ophthalmopathy. Each CDR3 protein is one row after TCRdb ran MiXCR on the multiplex PCR reads. The table records 300,000 to 450,000 distinct CDR3 sequences, 25% of them present only once. Sequenced: blood. The receptors stem from a man aged 45-65 years with Graves' hyperthyroidism. Each CDR3 is given with its conserved first and last residue. The D gene is left open where the match is weak. Clone size, where shown, is once, few, many, or a class for clones that have expanded.

D gene: .; J gene: TRBJ2-5; clone size: .; CDR3 length: 13; V gene: TRBV2; CDR3 protein: CASSRDIPETQYF; CDR3 DNA: TGTGCCAGCAGTCGGGACATCCCAGAGACCCAGTACTTC
D gene: .; J gene: TRBJ1-2; clone size: few; CDR3 length: 14; V gene: TRBV5-6; CDR3 protein: CASSQESWSAGYTF; CDR3 DNA: TGTGCCAGCAGCCAGGAGTCCTGGAGCGCTGGCTACACCTTC
D gene: TRBD2; J gene: TRBJ2-7; clone size: many; CDR3 length: 14; V gene: TRBV7-9; CDR3 protein: CASSSSLGLVEQYF; CDR3 DNA: TGTGCCAGCAGCTCATCTCTCGGACTAGTTGAGCAGTACTTC
D gene: TRBD2; J gene: TRBJ2-1; clone size: .; CDR3 length: 14; V gene: TRBV2; CDR3 protein: CARGFGGAGDAWFF; CDR3 DNA: TGTGCCAGGGGGTTTGGGGGAGCGGGAGACGCTTGGTTCTTC
D gene: .; J gene: TRBJ2-7; clone size: many; CDR3 length: 15; V gene: TRBV3-1; CDR3 protein: CASSQGTAQPYEQYF; CDR3 DNA: TGTGCCAGCAGCCAAGGGACAGCGCAACCCTACGAGCAGTACTTC
D gene: TRBD2; J gene: TRBJ2-7; clone size: few; CDR3 length: 16; V gene: TRBV28; CDR3 protein: CASSLLLGGRAQEQYF; CDR3 DNA: TGTGCCAGCAGTTTATTACTTGGCGGGAGGGCCCAAGAGCAGTACTTC
D gene: TRBD1; J gene: TRBJ2-2; clone size: many; CDR3 length: 15; V gene: TRBV11-1; CDR3 protein: CASNRDRAGTGELFF; CDR3 DNA: TGTGCCAGCAATCGGGACAGGGCTGGCACCGGGGAGCTGTTTTTT
D gene: .; J gene: TRBJ2-5; clone size: .; CDR3 length: 15; V gene: TRBV2; CDR3 protein: CASSSGSGPVETQYF; CDR3 DNA: TGTGCCAGCAGTTCCGGGAGCGGGCCAGTGGAGACCCAGTACTTC
D gene: TRBD2; J gene: TRBJ2-7; clone size: many; CDR3 length: 15; V gene: TRBV11-1; CDR3 protein: CASSLTSGPTYEQYF; CDR3 DNA: TGTGCCAGCAGTCTGACTAGCGGACCTACCTACGAGCAGTACTTC
D gene: TRBD2; J gene: TRBJ2-1; clone size: few; CDR3 length: 13; V gene: TRBV30; CDR3 protein: CAWGPGLNNEQFF; CDR3 DNA: TGTGCCTGGGGACCGGGACTAAACAATGAGCAGTTCTTC
D gene: .; J gene: TRBJ2-2; clone size: few; CDR3 length: 15; V gene: TRBV15; CDR3 protein: CATSRDRGDTGELSF; CDR3 DNA: TGTGCCACCAGCAGAGACAGGGGAGACACCGGGGAGCTGTCTTTT
D gene: TRBD2; J gene: TRBJ2-7; clone size: many; CDR3 length: 14; V gene: TRBV2; CDR3 protein: CASRGTSGNYEQYF; CDR3 DNA: TGTGCCAGCAGGGGGACTAGCGGAAACTACGAGCAGTACTTC
D gene: .; J gene: TRBJ2-5; clone size: many; CDR3 length: 15; V gene: TRBV3-1; CDR3 protein: CASSQDALRGSTQYF; CDR3 DNA: TGTGCCAGCAGCCAAGATGCGCTCCGCGGGTCGACCCAGTACTTC
D gene: TRBD1; J gene: TRBJ2-1; clone size: many; CDR3 length: 16; V gene: TRBV7-2; CDR3 protein: CASSPAGTGVYNEQFF; CDR3 DNA: TGTGCCAGCAGCCCGGCCGGGACAGGGGTCTACAATGAGCAGTTCTTC
D gene: TRBD1; J gene: TRBJ1-2; clone size: few; CDR3 length: 14; V gene: TRBV6-5; CDR3 protein: CASSYLPGQGAHTF; CDR3 DNA: TGTGCCAGCAGTTACCTTCCGGGACAGGGGGCCCACACCTTC
D gene: .; J gene: TRBJ1-5; clone size: few; CDR3 length: 18; V gene: TRBV7-2; CDR3 protein: CASSQTGPRTSFNQPQHF; CDR3 DNA: TGTGCTAGCAGCCAGACAGGCCCCCGAACGTCTTTTAATCAGCCCCAGCATTTT
D gene: .; J gene: TRBJ1-3; clone size: few; CDR3 length: 13; V gene: TRBV5-6; CDR3 protein: CASSLSGGNTIYF; CDR3 DNA: TGTGCCAGCAGCTTGTCCGGTGGAAACACCATATATTTT